This is a list of T cell receptor beta chains from one sample in a study of beta chain features in type 1 diabetes. Assay: immunoSEQ multiplex PCR; the TCRdb copy retains only in-frame clones and omits some. The sample lists about 130,000 clones, 9% to 9.5% occurring once. The specimen sequenced was central memory CD4+ T cells from blood. The receptors were gathered from a man younger than 35 in good health. Each CDR3 is given with its conserved first and last residue. D genes are given only for firm matches. Clone size appears in some rows only: once, few, many, or a class for an expanded clone.

few | - | TRBJ2-5 | TRBV11-3 | CASSLVADQETQYF | TGTGCCAGCAGCTTAGTCGCAGACCAAGAGACCCAGTACTTC
- | TRBD2 | TRBJ2-2 | TRBV5-4 | CASSLLAGGGTGELFF | TGTGCCAGCAGCTTACTAGCGGGGGGAGGTACCGGGGAGCTGTTTTTT
- | - | TRBJ2-3 | TRBV12-5 | CASGSAVDTQYF | TGTGCTAGTGGTTCCGCAGTGGATACGCAGTATTTT
few | - | TRBJ2-5 | TRBV21-1 | CASSKMRLAGETQYF | TGTGCCAGCAGCAAAATGAGGCTAGCCGGGGAGACCCAGTACTTC
- | - | TRBJ1-5 | TRBV7-8 | CASSFSGRGQPQHF | TGTGCCAGCAGCTTCAGTGGAAGGGGTCAGCCCCAGCATTTT
- | TRBD2 | TRBJ2-1 | TRBV19 | CASSWGAGGVNNEQFF | TGTGCCAGTAGTTGGGGAGCGGGGGGCGTCAACAATGAGCAGTTCTTC
few | - | TRBJ2-3 | TRBV15 | CATSSGQPSTDTQYF | TGTGCCACCAGCAGTGGACAGCCTAGCACAGATACGCAGTATTTT
- | TRBD1 | TRBJ1-1 | TRBV9 | CASKESGQGTTEAFF | TGTGCCAGCAAAGAATCGGGACAGGGGACGACTGAAGCTTTCTTT
- | TRBD2 | TRBJ2-1 | TRBV7-2 | CASSPPSGAYNEQFF | TGTGCCAGCAGCCCTCCTAGCGGGGCTTACAATGAGCAGTTCTTC
few | - | TRBJ1-2 | TRBV7-9 | CASSPPGSPSYGYTF | TGTGCCAGCAGCCCCCCAGGGTCCCCTAGTTATGGCTACACCTTC
few | - | TRBJ2-5 | TRBV5-6 | CASSSKLQETQYF | TGTGCCAGCAGCTCAAAACTTCAAGAGACCCAGTACTTC
few | - | TRBJ1-5 | TRBV28 | CASRRRGDIGAQHF | TGTGCCAGTAGAAGGCGTGGTGATATTGGAGCCCAGCATTTT